This T cell receptor (beta chain) is drawn from a study of CD8 T cells in ankylosing spondylitis. Germline loops: CDR1 MGHRA, CDR2 YSYEKL. The CDR3 sequence is 16 residues long. The V end was cut by 0 bases, the J end by 2 bases, with 11 bases between. Construction of TCR beta libraries was performed using quantitative 5'-RACE with molecular barcodes. TCRdb recomputed calls from the 5' RACE reads with MiXCR, one row per CDR3 protein. The table shows roughly 150,000 distinct CDR3 sequences, with roughly 34% occurring only once. V is TRBV4-1 and J is TRBJ2-1; no reliable D call. This clonotype was sampled from a male donor with ankylosing spondylitis. Sequencing was performed on synovial fluid, either unsorted or a sorted T cell fraction (not recorded which). The CDR3 spells CASSQEIRGTYNEQFF. In DNA form, the CDR3 reads TGCGCCAGCAGCCAAGAGATTCGCGGTACCTACAATGAGCAGTTCTTC.